Listed here are 15 T cell receptor beta chains from one sample, sequenced in a study of T cell changes during pregnancy in multiple sclerosis. Some clones are missing from TCRdb's copy, which holds only in-frame ones; the method was immunoSEQ multiplex PCR. The sample has about 80,000 clones; about 90% are singletons. Sample: peripheral blood, taken before pregnancy. These receptors were obtained from a female donor with multiple sclerosis, enrolled in a pregnancy study.

This rearrangement joins TRBV5-6 to TRBJ1-5; the match to TRBD1 covers 9 bases. V lost 4 bases and J lost 6; bases outside the gene matches: 8. Germline values: CDR1 SGHDT, CDR2 YYEEEE. CDR3 length equals 15 residues. CDR3 region: CASSRYRDRVQPQHF. In nucleotides, the CDR3 is TGTGCCAGCAGCAGGTACCGGGACAGGGTTCAGCCCCAGCATTTT.

Written as DNA, the CDR3 is TGCAGTGCCAGACAAGGGGGTGAGCAGTACTTC. Encoded protein: CSARQGGEQYF. The chain carries TRBV20-1 and TRBJ2-7; tentative D call: TRBD1 (6 bases). Germline CDR1 is DFQATT and CDR2 is SNEGSKA (reference sequence). Trimming removed 6 bases at V and 7 bases at J, with 13 bases between. This CDR3 region has 11 residues.

This clone was counted a few times. Written as DNA, the CDR3 is TGTGCCGCCGGAGATTACGAGCAGTACTTC. Translated, it gives CAAGDYEQYF. The V gene is TRBV10-3, the J gene TRBJ2-7; no clear D. Germline CDR1 reads ENHRY; CDR2 reads SYGVKD. The CDR3 runs to 10 residues. Deletions cut 11 bases from V and 4 bases from J, with 9 bases between.

The V and J genes are TRBV19 and TRBJ1-5, with D unresolved. Germline CDR1 reads LNHDA; CDR2 reads SQIVND (reference sequence). The CDR3 totals 15 residues. V was cut by 8 bases and J by 2 bases, with 16 bases left in between. CDR3 sequence (DNA): TGTGCCAGTCTAGGCCGGGATTATCGCAATCAGCCCCAGCATTTT. As protein: CASLGRDYRNQPQHF.

CDR3 nucleotides: TGTGCCAGCAGCTTCGGCCAGGGACAGAACTACGAGCAGTACTTC. Its translation is CASSFGQGQNYEQYF. This chain connects TRBV13 to TRBJ2-7; 7 bases are a match to TRBD1. Germline V gives CDR1 PRHDT, CDR2 FYEKMQ (reference sequence). This CDR3 is built from 15 residues. The V and J ends lost 3 bases and 3 bases, in that order; junction bases with no gene match: 8.

The J gene is TRBJ1-5, the V gene TRBV7-2; 7 nucleotides agree with TRBD1. The length of the CDR3 is 15 residues. The germline V gene encodes CDR1 SGHTA and CDR2 FQGNSA. J gave up 4 bases and V 1 base, and 4 bases lay outside the gene matches. CDR3: CASSLGGQPNQPQHF. CDR3 in DNA: TGTGCCAGCAGCTTAGGGGGACAGCCTAATCAGCCCCAGCATTTT.

V usage is TRBV30 and J usage is TRBJ1-2; 8 bases are shared with TRBD1. Looked up from germline, CDR1 is GTSNPN and CDR2 is SVGIG (reference sequence). Losses at the gene ends were 3 bases for V and 7 bases for J; bases not matched to a gene: 13. The CDR3 runs to 15 residues. The DNA for the CDR3 is TGTGCCTGGAGCCTACAGGGGGTCGGCCCCGGTGGCTACACCTTC. Translated, it gives CAWSLQGVGPGGYTF.

V usage is TRBV10-3 and J usage is TRBJ1-2; D is unresolved. V gave up 0 bases and J gave up 4 bases, with 9 bases separating them. The CDR3 is 14 amino acids. Germline V gives CDR1 ENHRY, CDR2 SYGVKD. The CDR3 DNA is TGTGCCATCAGTGAGTCGCGGGAGGGCTATGGCTACACCTTC. This gives the protein CAISESREGYGYTF.

The chain has TRBV18 and TRBJ2-1; TRBD1 aligns across 10 bases. The germline V gene has CDR1 KGHSH and CDR2 LQKENI. CDR3 size: 13 residues. Trimming at V came to 4 bases and at J to 7 bases, leaving 1 base not matched to a gene. The CDR3 reads CASSLDRGNEQFF. CDR3 in DNA: TGTGCCAGCTCACTGGACAGGGGGAATGAGCAGTTCTTC. The full variable domain, with the rest looked up from reference TRBV18 and TRBJ2-1, is NAGVMQNPRHLVRRRGQEARLRCSPMKGHSHVYWYRQLPEEGLKFMVYLQKENIIDESGMPKERFSAEFPKEGPSILRIQQVVRGDSAAYFCASSLDRGNEQFFGPGTRLTVL.

This clone was recorded once. The chain couples TRBV6-6 to TRBJ1-1, with D uncertain. CDR1 is MNHNY and CDR2 is SVGAGI in the germline V gene (reference sequence). V was cut by 8 bases and J by 2 bases, with 12 bases left in between. The CDR3 runs 13 residues. The CDR3 here is CASGIKTNTEAFF. The CDR3, as DNA: TGTGCCAGCGGCATCAAGACTAACACTGAAGCTTTCTTT.

The rearrangement links TRBV6-1 to TRBJ2-2; D is perhaps TRBD1 (5 bases). From germline, CDR1 is MNHNS and CDR2 SASEGT. The CDR3 is made up of 14 amino acids. V was clipped by 10 bases and J by 4 bases, with 16 bases between them. The CDR3 DNA reads as TGTGCCACGGTAGGGGATGCGCGCACCGGGGAGCTGTTTTTT. Translated: CATVGDARTGELFF.

The chain is built from TRBV4-1 and TRBJ1-5, with a tentative D call TRBD1 (6 bases). This CDR3 comprises 18 residues. Trimming cost V 0 bases and J 6 bases, with 21 bases left between them. CDR1 and CDR2 (germline): MGHRA, YSYEKL. For the CDR3, the DNA is TGCGCCAGCAGCCAAGATGCGGGCGCGGTAACAGGGAGTCAGCCCCAGCATTTT. Protein sequence: CASSQDAGAVTGSQPQHF.

The genes are TRBV29-1 and TRBJ2-2, with TRBD1 identical over 7 bases. Germline CDR1 SQVTM, CDR2 ANQGSEA. V was clipped by 6 bases and J by 2 bases; unmatched bases: 6. The CDR3 is 14 residues long. The DNA for the CDR3 is TGCAGCGTCACGGACAGGTATAACACCGGGGAGCTGTTTTTT. Its translation: CSVTDRYNTGELFF.

The genes are TRBV6-1 and TRBJ2-2, with TRBD1 identical over 9 bases. The junction had 5 bases not matched to a gene; V was cut back by 8 bases and J by 1 base. CDR3 length: 15 residues. Looked up from germline, CDR1 is MNHNS and CDR2 is SASEGT. CDR3 sequence reads: CASQRGQGNTGELFF. CDR3 DNA sequence: TGTGCCAGCCAGAGGGGACAGGGGAACACCGGGGAGCTGTTTTTT.

J is TRBJ1-1 and V is TRBV5-4; a weak D match, TRBD1 (5 bases). This CDR3 has 12 residues. Germline CDR1 SGHNT, CDR2 YYREEE (reference sequence). With 0 bases removed from V and 7 bases from J, the gap between germline ends came to 7 bases. CDR3 nucleotides: TGTGCCAGCAGCTTGGGACAGATTGAAGCTTTCTTT. Translation: CASSLGQIEAFF.